Below, 18 T cell receptor beta chains from the same sample are listed, as sequenced in a study of response to subunit inactivated influenza vaccine. Using its own MiXCR run on the RT-PCR reads, TCRdb lists one record per CDR3 protein. The sample has almost 600,000 distinct CDR3 sequences; 13% to 15% are singletons. The source material was PBMCs from blood, sampled less than 13 days after vaccination. The receptor source for this set is a man aged 50-60 years who received an inactivated influenza vaccine.

The genes are TRBV20-1 and TRBJ2-7, with a possible D match to TRBD1 (6 bases). The V and J ends lost 3 bases and 3 bases respectively, with 15 bases between them. CDR3 length: 14 residues. The germline V gene encodes CDR1 DFQATT and CDR2 SNEGSKA (reference sequence). The CDR3 loop reads CSARPQGKYYEQYF. The CDR3 DNA reads as TGCAGTGCTAGGCCCCAGGGGAAGTACTACGAGCAGTACTTC.

This sequence joins TRBV6-5 and TRBJ2-1; 7 bases align to TRBD2. CDR3 length equals 16 residues. Trimming at V came to 0 bases and at J to 9 bases, leaving 11 bases not matched to a gene. Germline lookup yields CDR1 MNHEY and CDR2 SVGAGI. The CDR3 here is CASSYSPRGDPGEQFF. The CDR3 DNA reads as TGTGCCAGCAGTTACTCCCCCCGGGGGGACCCCGGTGAGCAGTTCTTC.

This clonotype was detected only a few times. V and J are TRBV4-3 and TRBJ1-1; the D gene is possibly TRBD1 (5 bases). The CDR3 is made up of 16 amino acids. Germline CDR1 reads LGHNA; CDR2 reads YSLEER. Trimming stripped 1 base from V and 5 bases from J, with 17 bases between. CDR3 coding DNA: TGCGCCAGCAGCCAAGGGTCGTGGGGGGTTGGGACTGAAGCTTTCTTT. This translates into CASSQGSWGVGTEAFF.

This chain uses TRBV5-4 with TRBJ2-7; 9 bases fit TRBD2. The CDR3 has 15 residues. Per the germline V gene, CDR1 is SGHNT and CDR2 is YYREEE (reference sequence). Germline trimming cut 3 bases from V and 3 bases from J; bases unmatched to any gene: 7. The CDR3, as DNA: TGTGCCAGCAGCTCCTTACTAGCGGGCGTCTACGAGCAGTACTTC. It codes for CASSSLLAGVYEQYF.

There are a few counts of this clonotype. The chain is built from TRBV11-2 and TRBJ2-5, with 8 bases lining up with TRBD1. CDR3 size: 14 residues. The germline V gene encodes CDR1 SGHAT and CDR2 FQNNGV. The V gene end was trimmed by 5 bases and the J gene end by 5 bases; junction bases not matched to a gene: 7. This CDR3 reads CASSPSGGVETQYF. The CDR3, as DNA: TGTGCCAGCAGCCCTTCAGGGGGCGTGGAGACCCAGTACTTC.

This chain connects TRBV18 to TRBJ2-5; the match to TRBD2 covers 7 bases. The J call is doubtful: the DNA matches TRBJ2-1 better. This CDR3 has 15 residues. Per germline, CDR1 KGHSH and CDR2 LQKENI. This chain's CDR3 is CASSPEKGLSETQFF. Here the CDR3 DNA reads TGTGCCAGCTCACCAGAAAAGGGACTATCAGAGACCCAGTTCTTC.

This clonotype was counted only a few times. The chain is built from TRBV20-1 and TRBJ2-5; TRBD2 agrees at 15 bases. The ends lost 2 bases at V and 5 bases at J; junction bases unmatched: 9. Germline CDR1 and CDR2: DFQATT and SNEGSKA (reference sequence). The CDR3 covers 17 residues. The chain's CDR3 is CSARSWTSGRAGETQYF. The CDR3 DNA reads TGCAGTGCTAGATCTTGGACTAGCGGGAGGGCTGGTGAGACCCAGTACTTC.

This clonotype was picked up a small number of times. The chain is built from TRBV30 and TRBJ1-3; D is ambiguous. V was cut by 2 bases and J by 4 bases, with 6 bases left in between. CDR3 length: 12 residues. Germline V gene sequence: CDR1 GTSNPN, CDR2 SVGIG (reference sequence). As DNA, the CDR3 is TGTGCCTGGAGTAGGCAGGGAAACACCATATATTTT. It encodes CAWSRQGNTIYF.

This clonotype has more than one count but fewer than ten. The chain has TRBV10-2 and TRBJ1-1, with 9 bases matching TRBD1. Germline V CDR1 and CDR2: WSHSY, SAAADI. The CDR3 is 16 amino acids. J gave up 4 bases and V 5 bases, and 11 bases lay outside the gene matches. CDR3 sequence (DNA): TGCGCCAGCAGTTTGGGACAGGGAGGGGGAGGCACTGAAGCTTTCTTT. The encoded protein is CASSLGQGGGGTEAFF.

In its sample, this clonotype was seen once. Since a much larger clone is just one base distant, this may be a read error. CDR3 loop: CAWSVASGKATQYF. The CDR3 coding sequence is TGTGCCTGGAGTGTAGCTAGCGGGAAGGCGACCCAGTACTTC. The chain recombines TRBV30 with TRBJ2-5; 9 bases agree with TRBD2. The V segment lost 0 bases and the J segment 7 bases; nucleotides outside the gene matches: 6. Germline lookup yields CDR1 GTSNPN and CDR2 SVGIG (reference sequence). The CDR3 extends over 14 amino acids.

The chain employs TRBV15 and TRBJ2-5; possibly TRBD2 for D (7 bases). This CDR3 contains 14 residues. Trimming removed 3 bases at V and 4 bases at J, with 12 bases between. Per germline, CDR1 LNHNV and CDR2 YYDKDF (reference sequence). The CDR3 loop reads CATSSRGGRETQYF. The CDR3 nucleotides read TGTGCCACCAGCAGTAGGGGGGGGCGAGAGACCCAGTACTTC.

The gene calls are TRBV7-9 and TRBJ2-6; 12 bases fit TRBD1. J lost 3 bases, V lost 3 bases, and 3 bases had no gene match. The CDR3 extends over 17 amino acids. Germline assignment: CDR1 SEHNR and CDR2 FQNEAQ (reference sequence). CDR3 amino acids: CASSLGQGAIGANVLTF. For the CDR3, the DNA is TGTGCCAGCAGCTTGGGACAGGGGGCGATTGGGGCCAACGTCCTGACTTTC.

Concerning this clonotype itself: A read error may be the cause here, since a much bigger clone is one base away. This chain connects TRBV12-3 or TRBV12-4 to TRBJ1-1; TRBD1 is a possible D gene (5 bases). V was trimmed by 6 bases and J by 13 bases, leaving 18 bases between them. The CDR3 is made up of 12 amino acids. CDR3 in DNA: TGTGCCAGCAGCCTTACCGCCACGAGGGGTTTCTTT. It encodes CASSLTATRGFF.

In its sample, this clonotype was seen a few times. The chain employs TRBV18 and TRBJ2-1; 10 bases map to TRBD2. The J segment lost 5 bases and the V segment lost 5 bases, leaving 9 bases of the junction unmatched. The CDR3 has 16 amino acids. Per germline, CDR1 KGHSH and CDR2 LQKENI. The DNA for the CDR3 is TGTGCCAGCTCAAAAAAGCGGGAGGGACCCGACAATGAGCAGTTCTTC. Translated: CASSKKREGPDNEQFF.

This sequence joins TRBV20-1 and TRBJ2-1; 10 bases fit TRBD2. Germline V gives CDR1 DFQATT, CDR2 SNEGSKA (reference sequence). The CDR3 runs to 15 residues. With 7 bases clipped from V and 6 bases from J, the junction kept 12 bases outside the gene matches. The CDR3 sequence: CSVLPLAGATNEQFF. The CDR3 DNA follows: TGCAGTGTCCTTCCCCTAGCGGGGGCGACCAATGAGCAGTTCTTC.

The chain employs TRBV7-2 and TRBJ2-5, with 9 bases matching TRBD2. CDR1 and CDR2 (germline): SGHTA, FQGNSA. V gave up 1 base and J gave up 9 bases; unmatched junction bases: 9. This CDR3 is 15 amino acids long. DNA of the CDR3: TGTGCCAGCAGCTTAGAGTTCGGGACTAGCACGGCCCAGTACTTC. Its translation: CASSLEFGTSTAQYF.

This clonotype occurred a few times. The V gene is TRBV5-1, the J gene TRBJ1-2; TRBD1 matches at 9 bases. V trimming: 4 bases; J trimming: 7 bases; junction bases outside the gene matches: 11. This CDR3 comprises 15 residues. The germline V gene encodes CDR1 SGHRS and CDR2 YFSETQ. CDR3 region: CASSLKQGAIGGYTF. The CDR3 nucleotides are TGCGCCAGCAGCCTTAAACAGGGGGCAATAGGTGGCTACACCTTC.

V is TRBV20-1 and J is TRBJ2-3; 7 bases align to TRBD2. This CDR3 has 14 amino acids. Trimming cost V 5 bases and J 1 base; bases outside gene matches: 6. CDR1 and CDR2 from the germline V gene are DFQATT and SNEGSKA (reference sequence). CDR3 DNA sequence: TGCAGTGCTCCCCGCCTAGCGGGCACAGATACGCAGTATTTT. It translates to CSAPRLAGTDTQYF.